The rows below give T cell receptor beta chains drawn from one sample of a study of cytomegalovirus exposure and HLA in healthy donors. This table comes from immunoSEQ multiplex PCR, and its TCRdb copy is limited to in-frame clones, with some not included. This table holds 90,000 to 100,000 clones, around 82% found once. Sequenced input: PBMCs. The source of these receptors is a man younger than 35 in good health and CMV-seronegative. CDR3s include the opening cysteine and the closing phenylalanine or tryptophan. Each record gives: D gene, J gene, clone size, V gene, CDR3 protein, CDR3 DNA. The D gene is left open where the match is weak. Only part of the rows carry a size: once, few, many, or a class if the clone is expanded.

>.|TRBJ2-5|few|TRBV5-6
CASSPGEETQYF
TGTGCCAGCAGTCCGGGGGAAGAGACCCAGTACTTC
>TRBD2|TRBJ2-1|.|TRBV25-1
CASSESGTSGANEQFF
TGTGCCAGCAGTGAGTCCGGGACTAGCGGGGCTAATGAGCAGTTCTTC
>.|TRBJ1-6|.|TRBV14
CASSQWTRDSPLHF
TGTGCCAGCAGCCAGTGGACTCGAGATTCACCCCTCCACTTT
>.|TRBJ1-3|.|TRBV30
CAWIATLGAGNTIYF
TGTGCCTGGATAGCCACCTTAGGTGCTGGAAACACCATATATTTT
>TRBD2|TRBJ2-1|.|TRBV7-3
CASSLRGGGYNEQFF
TGTGCCAGCAGCTTACGCGGGGGGGGTTACAATGAGCAGTTCTTC
>.|TRBJ2-2|.|TRBV18
CASSPPLGGTGELFF
TGTGCCAGCTCACCACCGTTGGGGGGCACCGGGGAGCTGTTTTTT
>.|TRBJ2-7|.|TRBV7-2
CASIQGGYEQYF
TGTGCCAGCATTCAAGGGGGCTACGAGCAGTACTTC
>.|TRBJ2-7|.|TRBV5-8
CASSPDFLNEQYF
TGTGCCAGCAGCCCCGATTTTCTGAACGAGCAGTACTTC
>.|TRBJ1-3|few|TRBV6-5
CASSYSPGDGSTIYF
TGTGCCAGCAGTTACTCCCCTGGTGACGGGAGCACCATATATTTT
>TRBD2|TRBJ2-7|.|TRBV2
CASSDSASGGPPRSYEQYF
TGTGCCAGCAGTGATTCGGCTAGCGGGGGCCCCCCGAGATCATACGAGCAGTACTTC
>TRBD2|TRBJ2-3|medium-sized|TRBV7-8
CASSLVAGGTDTQYF
TGTGCCAGCAGCTTAGTAGCGGGGGGGACAGATACGCAGTATTTT
>TRBD2|TRBJ2-7|.|TRBV9
CASSRLAGVSSYEQYF
TGTGCCAGCAGCCGACTAGCGGGGGTTAGCTCCTACGAGCAGTACTTC
>TRBD1|TRBJ2-1|.|TRBV29-1
CSVEGGTGLNEQFF
TGCAGCGTTGAGGGGGGGACAGGGCTCAATGAGCAGTTCTTC
>TRBD1|TRBJ1-1|.|TRBV27
CASRRSAGGTEAFF
TGTGCCAGCAGGCGGAGTGCAGGGGGAACTGAAGCTTTCTTT